This TCR beta chain was identified during a study of T cell changes during pregnancy in multiple sclerosis. This clone was recorded a few times. The CDR3 sequence is 15 residues long. The V gene lost 7 bases and the J gene lost 0 bases, with 13 bases spanning the gap. Germline V gives CDR1 LNHDA, CDR2 SQIVND (reference sequence). Sequencing was performed with immunoSEQ multiplex PCR; in TCRdb, only in-frame clones are kept and a portion is missing. The sample has 35,000 to 55,000 clones; 85% to 95% are singletons. The material sequenced was CD4+ T cells from peripheral blood mononuclear cells, taken in the third trimester of pregnancy. The source of this sequence is a female donor with multiple sclerosis, enrolled in a pregnancy study. The chain couples TRBV19 to TRBJ1-5; D might be TRBD1 (6 bases). CDR3 residues: CASTPQGGSNQPQHF. The DNA for the CDR3 is TGTGCCAGTACCCCCCAAGGGGGTAGCAATCAGCCCCAGCATTTT. The complete variable domain, with remaining parts taken from reference TRBV19 and TRBJ1-5, reads DGGITQSPKYLFRKEGQNVTLSCEQNLNHDAMYWYRQDPGQGLRLIYYSQIVNDFQKGDIAEGYSVSREKKESFPLTVTSAQKNPTAFYLCASTPQGGSNQPQHFGDGTRLSIL.